The next 13 T cell receptor beta chains were all read from a single sample in a study of blood T cell repertoires in COVID-19. Assay: immunoSEQ multiplex PCR; the TCRdb copy retains only in-frame clones and omits some. The profile covers around 55,000 clones, with roughly 80% appearing a single time and 5.9% taken by the ten largest. The sequenced material came from peripheral blood. The receptors here all came from a human donor in a cohort sampled during active or convalescent COVID-19.

The chain couples TRBV6-2 or TRBV6-3 to TRBJ1-2, with a tentative D call TRBD1 (5 bases). V lost 1 base and J lost 7, with 16 bases in between. The CDR3 spans 15 residues. Germline values: CDR1 MNHEY, CDR2 SVGEGT. The CDR3 is CASSYFLGAPGGYTF. CDR3 nucleotides: TGTGCCAGCAGTTACTTCCTTGGGGCGCCTGGTGGCTACACCTTC.

J is TRBJ1-6 and V is TRBV14; D is uncertain. Deletions cut 4 bases from V and 10 bases from J, with 11 bases between. The CDR3 length is 13 residues. Looked up from germline, CDR1 is SGHDN and CDR2 is FVKESK. CDR3 residues: CASSPGERSPLHF. CDR3 nucleotide sequence: TGTGCCAGCAGCCCCGGGGAACGGTCACCCCTCCACTTT.

This clone was seen more than once but under ten times. The genes are TRBV6-6 and TRBJ1-3; D is perhaps TRBD1 (6 bases). The CDR3 runs 15 residues. Germline lookup yields CDR1 MNHNY and CDR2 SVGAGI (reference sequence). Trimming removed 3 bases from V and 0 bases from J, with 9 bases in between. The CDR3 here is CASSYGQTSGNTIYF. The CDR3 nucleotides read TGTGCCAGCAGTTATGGACAGACCTCTGGAAACACCATATATTTT.

This clone came up once. At one boundary the junction diverges from the germline segment, which might be a read error. The rearrangement uses TRBV4-3 and TRBJ2-2, with D tentatively TRBD1 (6 bases). The CDR3 has 15 residues. Looked up from germline, CDR1 is LGHNA and CDR2 is YSLEER. The CDR3 bases are TGCGCCAGCAGCCACGGACAGTGGAACGCCGGGGAGCTGTTTTTT. Its protein is CASSHGQWNAGELFF.

This rearrangement joins TRBV6-5 to TRBJ1-3, with 7 bases identical to TRBD1. The J segment lost 4 bases and the V segment lost 4 bases, leaving 4 bases of the junction unmatched. This CDR3 is built from 14 residues. Germline CDR1 reads MNHEY; CDR2 reads SVGAGI. Here the CDR3 reads CASSLQGSGNTIYF. For the CDR3, the DNA is TGTGCCAGCAGTTTACAGGGGTCCGGAAACACCATATATTTT.

The gene calls are TRBV9 and TRBJ1-4; 8 bases fit TRBD1. The CDR3 contains 14 residues. Germline V CDR1 and CDR2: SGDLS, YYNGEE. The V and J ends lost 2 bases and 4 bases, in that order; junction bases with no gene match: 1. CDR3 residues: CASSVTGGNEKLFF. In nucleotides, the CDR3 is TGTGCCAGCAGCGTCACAGGGGGTAATGAAAAACTGTTTTTT.

V and J are TRBV29-1 and TRBJ2-1; 7 bases fit TRBD1. The trim removed 4 bases at V and 6 bases at J, leaving 9 bases unmatched. This CDR3 region has 14 residues. CDR1 is SQVTM and CDR2 is ANQGSEA in the germline V gene. For the CDR3, the DNA is TGCAGCGTTGGGGGCGACAGGGTGGGCAATGAGCAGTTCTTC. Amino acid sequence: CSVGGDRVGNEQFF.

There are a few counts of this clone. The V and J genes are TRBV12-3 or TRBV12-4 and TRBJ1-2; 8 bases are a match to TRBD1. V was pared by 5 bases and J by 5 bases, with 4 bases of the junction left unmatched. The CDR3 totals 13 residues. The CDR3 DNA reads as TGTGCCAGCAGTGAGACAGGGGAATATGGCTACACCTTC. Amino acid sequence: CASSETGEYGYTF.

The chain couples TRBV12-3 or TRBV12-4 to TRBJ1-2; D perhaps matches TRBD1 (5 bases). With 6 bases removed from V and 6 bases from J, the gap between germline ends came to 14 bases. This CDR3 contains 13 residues. Here the CDR3 reads CASRRGRMDGYTF. The CDR3 nucleotides are TGTGCCAGCAGAAGGGGCAGGATGGATGGCTACACCTTC.

This rearrangement joins TRBV7-2 to TRBJ1-2, with TRBD1 as a possible D gene (6 bases). Looked up from germline, CDR1 is SGHTA and CDR2 is FQGNSA. The V end was cut by 5 bases, the J end by 3 bases, with 16 bases between. CDR3 length: 15 residues. CDR3 sequence: CASSPSGGAYYGYTF. The CDR3 DNA is TGTGCCAGCAGCCCCAGCGGGGGGGCTTACTATGGCTACACCTTC.

This clone was found once. This chain connects TRBV7-3 to TRBJ2-2; 9 nucleotides agree with TRBD2. V lost 7 bases to trimming and J lost 6 bases; unmatched junction nucleotides: 12. In germline, CDR1 is SGHTA, CDR2 FQGTGA. CDR3 length equals 16 residues. The CDR3 loop reads CASTPGAGGQAGELFF. CDR3 coding DNA: TGTGCCAGCACCCCTGGGGCGGGGGGGCAGGCCGGGGAGCTGTTTTTT.

The CDR3 region has the DNA TGTGCCAGCTCCTTGACAGGGTCATATAATTCACCCCTCCACTTT. Translation gives CASSLTGSYNSPLHF. J is TRBJ1-6 and V is TRBV18; the match to TRBD1 covers 7 bases. The CDR3 covers 15 residues. J was trimmed by 4 bases and V by 6 bases; bases with no gene match: 6. The germline CDR1 and CDR2 sequences are KGHSH and LQKENI.

The rearrangement uses TRBV28 and TRBJ2-1, with TRBD1 identical over 11 bases. Germline CDR1 MDHEN, CDR2 SYDVKM. Losses at the gene ends were 7 bases for V and 6 bases for J; bases not matched to a gene: 14. There are 17 residues in the CDR3. As DNA, the CDR3 is TGTGCCAGCACCGGGACAGGGGGTGGTCATTTGGCCAATGAGCAGTTCTTC. It is translated as CASTGTGGGHLANEQFF.